This T cell receptor beta chain was retrieved from a study of T-cell reconstitution after alpha-beta-depleted transplantation in children. Unique molecular identifiers were used to barcode this TCRbeta library. Via MiXCR, TCRdb re-called the PCR reads, giving one row per CDR3 protein. The repertoire holds a few hundred thousand distinct CDR3 sequences, 7.5% to 10% seen once, with about 4.8% in the top ten. This CDR3 has 14 residues. Trimming cost V 6 bases and J 5 bases, with 17 bases left between them. Germline CDR1 reads DFQATT; CDR2 reads SNEGSKA (reference sequence). This clonotype was counted ten times or more.

J is TRBJ1-5 and V is TRBV20-1; D perhaps matches TRBD1 (5 bases). Specimen: PBMCs from the stem cell graft donor, collected from the stem cell graft. The TCR sequence derives from a human donor who donated a stem cell graft to a child with SCID. The CDR3 is CSALRWGEYQPQHF. Here the CDR3 DNA reads TGCAGTGCCCTTCGCTGGGGGGAGTATCAGCCCCAGCATTTT.